This T cell receptor beta chain was profiled in a study of T cell repertoires in cytomegalovirus infection. Trimming took 0 bases from V and 4 from J, leaving 12 bases between them. This CDR3 region has 15 residues. Germline-derived CDR1 and CDR2 are MNHEY and SVGAGI. One entry per CDR3 protein results from TCRdb running MiXCR on the reads. The profile shows 150,000 or so distinct CDR3 sequences, about a quarter of them singletons. General observations from the study: HLA-C-restricted CMV-specific TCR beta clonotypes were dominant in the ex vivo response.

A word on this clonotype: The antigen remains undetermined.

This clonotype originated in a human donor in good health (CMV status not recorded). Some clones in this sample may be carry-over from other donors' samples. The gene calls are TRBV6-5 and TRBJ1-1; D is ambiguous. Sample: PBMCs. CDR3 in amino acids: CASSYSEELATEAFF. Written as DNA, the CDR3 is TGTGCCAGCAGTTACTCAGAGGAGCTGGCCACTGAAGCTTTCTTT.